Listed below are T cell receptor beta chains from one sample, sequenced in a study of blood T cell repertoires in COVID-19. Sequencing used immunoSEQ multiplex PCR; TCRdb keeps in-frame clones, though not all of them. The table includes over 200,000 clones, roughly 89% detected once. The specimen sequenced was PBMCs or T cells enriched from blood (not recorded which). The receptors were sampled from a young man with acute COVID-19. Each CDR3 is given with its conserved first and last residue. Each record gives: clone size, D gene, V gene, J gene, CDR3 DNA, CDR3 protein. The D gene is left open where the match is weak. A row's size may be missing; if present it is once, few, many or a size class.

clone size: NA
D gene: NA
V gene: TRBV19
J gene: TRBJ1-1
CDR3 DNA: TGTGCCAGTAGTATACAGGGAGGGGCCACTGAAGCTTTCTTT
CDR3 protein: CASSIQGGATEAFF

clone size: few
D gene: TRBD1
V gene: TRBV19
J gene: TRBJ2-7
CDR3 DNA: TGTGCCAGTAGTATCCGCGGCGAGGGGGCCGAGCAGTACTTC
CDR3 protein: CASSIRGEGAEQYF

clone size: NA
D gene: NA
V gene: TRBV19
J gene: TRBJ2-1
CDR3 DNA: TGTGCCAGTAGTATGGGCATTTACAATGAGCAGTTCTTC
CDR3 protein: CASSMGIYNEQFF

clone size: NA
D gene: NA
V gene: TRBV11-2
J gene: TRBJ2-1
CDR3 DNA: TGTGCCAGCAGCTTAAACGTTGACCCGGCGGCAAGCTCCTACAATGAGCAGTTCTTC
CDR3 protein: CASSLNVDPAASSYNEQFF

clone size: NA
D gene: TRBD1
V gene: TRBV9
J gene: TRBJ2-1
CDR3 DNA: TGTGCCAGCACCACGGGGGGACAGGGTAGGAATGAGCAGTTCTTC
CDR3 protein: CASTTGGQGRNEQFF

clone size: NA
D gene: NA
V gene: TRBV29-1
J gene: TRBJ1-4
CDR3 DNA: TGCAGCGTTCTGGTAGGGGGTGAAAAACTGTTTTTT
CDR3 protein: CSVLVGGEKLFF

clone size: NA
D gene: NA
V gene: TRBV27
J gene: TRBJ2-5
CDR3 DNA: TGTGCCAGCAGTTTCCGCGGCGAAGAGACCCAGTACTTC
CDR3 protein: CASSFRGEETQYF

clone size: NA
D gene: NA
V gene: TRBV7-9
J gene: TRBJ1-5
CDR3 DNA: TGTGCCAGCAGCCCCGAGACAGGTAGTGGAGCCCAGCATTTT
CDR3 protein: CASSPETGSGAQHF

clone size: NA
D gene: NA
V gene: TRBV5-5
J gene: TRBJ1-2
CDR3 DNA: TGTGCCAGCAGCTTGGAAATAACAGCCCTTAACTATGGCTACACCTTC
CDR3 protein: CASSLEITALNYGYTF

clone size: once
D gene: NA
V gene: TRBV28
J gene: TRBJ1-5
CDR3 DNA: TGTGCCAGCAGTTTGAAGCGGCAGCCCCAGCATTTT
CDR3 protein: CASSLKRQPQHF

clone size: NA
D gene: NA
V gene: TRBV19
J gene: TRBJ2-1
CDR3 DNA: TGTGCCAGTAGTATAGACCCTCGGCGGGGGCGCTGGAATGAGCAGTTCTTC
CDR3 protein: CASSIDPRRGRWNEQFF

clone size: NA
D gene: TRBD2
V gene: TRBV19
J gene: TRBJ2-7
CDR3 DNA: TGTGCCAGTAGTGTAAGCGGGAGCTCCTACGAGCAGTACTTC
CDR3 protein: CASSVSGSSYEQYF

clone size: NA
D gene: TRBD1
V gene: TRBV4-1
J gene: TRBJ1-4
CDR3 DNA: TGCGCCAGCAGCCAACGGGACAGGGGGACAACTAATGAAAAACTGTTTTTT
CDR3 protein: CASSQRDRGTTNEKLFF

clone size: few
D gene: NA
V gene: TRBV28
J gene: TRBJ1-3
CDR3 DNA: TGTGCCAGCAGTTTAGGAGGGGCTGGAAACACCATATATTTT
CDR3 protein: CASSLGGAGNTIYF

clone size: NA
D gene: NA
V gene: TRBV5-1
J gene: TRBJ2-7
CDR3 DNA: TGCGCCAGCAGACGGGACTTGAACTCCTACGAGCAGTACTTC
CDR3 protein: CASRRDLNSYEQYF

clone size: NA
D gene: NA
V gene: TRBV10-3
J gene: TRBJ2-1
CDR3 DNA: TGTGCCATCAGTGGCGACTCCAATGAGCAGTTCTTC
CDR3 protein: CAISGDSNEQFF

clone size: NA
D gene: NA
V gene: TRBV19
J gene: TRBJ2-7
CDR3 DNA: TGTGCCAGTAGCCCAGCGCCGCGGGGCTACGAGCAGTACTTC
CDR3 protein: CASSPAPRGYEQYF

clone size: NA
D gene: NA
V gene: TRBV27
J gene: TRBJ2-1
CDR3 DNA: TGTGCCAGCAGTCCCCTGTCCAATGAGCAGTTCTTC
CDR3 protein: CASSPLSNEQFF

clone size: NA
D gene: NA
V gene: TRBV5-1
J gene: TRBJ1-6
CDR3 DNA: TGCGCCAGCAGCTTGGTACCAGGGGTTTTAAATTCACCCCTCCACTTT
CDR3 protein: CASSLVPGVLNSPLHF

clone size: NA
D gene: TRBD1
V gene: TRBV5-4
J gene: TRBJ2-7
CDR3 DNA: TGTGCCAGCAGCGAACAGGGGACCTACTACGAGCAGTACTTC
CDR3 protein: CASSEQGTYYEQYF

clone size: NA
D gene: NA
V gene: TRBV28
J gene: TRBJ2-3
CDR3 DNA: TGTGCCAGCAGTCCTCCAGCTGGAGTGGATACGCAGTATTTT
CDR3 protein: CASSPPAGVDTQYF

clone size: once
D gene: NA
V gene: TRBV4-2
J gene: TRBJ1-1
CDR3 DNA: TGTGCCAGCAGCCACGAGGGTGTAGCTTTCTTT
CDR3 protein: CASSHEGVAFF

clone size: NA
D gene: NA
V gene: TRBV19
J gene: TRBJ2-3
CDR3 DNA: TGTGCCAGTAGTAAACCCCTTTTGGCTAGCGGCACAGATACGCAGTATTTT
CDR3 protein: CASSKPLLASGTDTQYF

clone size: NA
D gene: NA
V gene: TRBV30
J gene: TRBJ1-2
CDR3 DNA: TGTGCCGGACGGGTGGGGGCGGTTGCCTATGGCTACACCTTC
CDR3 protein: CAGRVGAVAYGYTF

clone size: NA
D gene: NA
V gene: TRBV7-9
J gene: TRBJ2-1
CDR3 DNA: TGTGCCAGCAGCTTCCCCCTAGGAGCGGGCCACAATGAGCAGTTCTTC
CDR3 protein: CASSFPLGAGHNEQFF

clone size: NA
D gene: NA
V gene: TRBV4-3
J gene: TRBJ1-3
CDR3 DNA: TGCGCCAGCAGCCAAGAACGGACTGCTGGAAACACCATATATTTT
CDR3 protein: CASSQERTAGNTIYF

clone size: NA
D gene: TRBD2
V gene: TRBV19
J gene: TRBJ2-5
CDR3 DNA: TGTGCCAGTAGTATGGGAGGGTCGGGCCAAGAGACCCAGTACTTC
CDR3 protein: CASSMGGSGQETQYF

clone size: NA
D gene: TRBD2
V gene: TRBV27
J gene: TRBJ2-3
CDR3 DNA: TGTGCCAGCAGTTTATGGGGACTAGCGGGAGGGCCTCTTCAAGATACGCAGTATTTT
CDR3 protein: CASSLWGLAGGPLQDTQYF

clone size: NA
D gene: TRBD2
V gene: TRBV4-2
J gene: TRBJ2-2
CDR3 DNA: TGTGCCAGCAGCCCCCGTCGGGGGAGGGAGGACACCGGGGAGCTGTTTTTT
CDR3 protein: CASSPRRGREDTGELFF

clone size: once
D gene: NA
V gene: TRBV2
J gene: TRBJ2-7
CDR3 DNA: TGTGCCAGCGCGGGGGGACAGGGTGCTCCCTACGAGCAGTACTTC
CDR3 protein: CASAGGQGAPYEQYF

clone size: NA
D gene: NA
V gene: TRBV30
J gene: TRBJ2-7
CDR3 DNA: TGTGCCTGGGGTATCGGTCGCGGAGTTCGCGAGCAGTACTTC
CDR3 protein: CAWGIGRGVREQYF

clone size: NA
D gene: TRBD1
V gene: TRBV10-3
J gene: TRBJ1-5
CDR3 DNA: TGTGCCATCAGTGAGGGACAGGCCAATCAGCCCCAGCATTTT
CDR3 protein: CAISEGQANQPQHF

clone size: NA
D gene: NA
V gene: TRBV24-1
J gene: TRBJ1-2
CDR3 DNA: TGTGCCACCAGTGAAGTATCAGGGCCTCTGCATGGCTACACCTTC
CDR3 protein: CATSEVSGPLHGYTF

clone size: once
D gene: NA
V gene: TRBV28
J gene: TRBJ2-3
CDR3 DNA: TGTGCCAGCAGTTTTCGGGGCACAGATACGCAGTATTTT
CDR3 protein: CASSFRGTDTQYF

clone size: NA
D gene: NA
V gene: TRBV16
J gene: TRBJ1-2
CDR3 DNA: TGTGCCAGCAGCCCAAATGGGGAGGGATCCTATGGCTACACCTTC
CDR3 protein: CASSPNGEGSYGYTF

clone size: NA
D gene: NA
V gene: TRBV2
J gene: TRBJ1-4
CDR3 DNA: TGTGCCAGCGGAGACCGGACAGACCTTGAAAAACTGTTTTTT
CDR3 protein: CASGDRTDLEKLFF

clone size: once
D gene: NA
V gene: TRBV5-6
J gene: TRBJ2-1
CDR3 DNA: TGTGCCAGCAGCTTGGGTTCCCCATCCTACAATGAGCAGTTCTTC
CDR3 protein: CASSLGSPSYNEQFF

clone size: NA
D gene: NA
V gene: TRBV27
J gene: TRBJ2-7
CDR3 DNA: TGTGCCAGCAGTCTTTCGACAGGATACGAGCAGTACTTC
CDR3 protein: CASSLSTGYEQYF

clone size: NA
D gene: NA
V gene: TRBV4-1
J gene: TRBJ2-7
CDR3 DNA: TGCGCCAGCAGCCAAGACGGGAATACCGAGCAGTACTTC
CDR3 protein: CASSQDGNTEQYF

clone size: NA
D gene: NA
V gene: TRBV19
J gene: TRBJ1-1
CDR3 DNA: TGTGCCAGTAGTATAGATCATCAGGGAAGCACTGAAGCTTTCTTT
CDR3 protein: CASSIDHQGSTEAFF

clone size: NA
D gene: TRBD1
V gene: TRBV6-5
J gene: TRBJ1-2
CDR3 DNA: TGTGCCAGCAGCCCACGGGACAGCGGCTATGGCTACACCTTC
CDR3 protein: CASSPRDSGYGYTF

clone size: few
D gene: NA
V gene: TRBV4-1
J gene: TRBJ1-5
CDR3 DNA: TGCGCCAGCAGCCCAGCGGGGGTCTCCCAGCCCCAGCATTTT
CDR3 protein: CASSPAGVSQPQHF

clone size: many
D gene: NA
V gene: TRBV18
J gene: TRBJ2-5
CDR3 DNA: TGTGCCAGCTCACCACCGGTCGGGGAGACCCAGTACTTC
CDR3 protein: CASSPPVGETQYF

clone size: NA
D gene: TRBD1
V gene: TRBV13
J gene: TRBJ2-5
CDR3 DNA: TGTGCCAGCAGCTCCCCGGGGACAGCGGAGACCCAGTACTTC
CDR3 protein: CASSSPGTAETQYF

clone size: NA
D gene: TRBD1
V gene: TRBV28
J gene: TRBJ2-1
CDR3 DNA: TGTGCCAGCACCGGGGACAGGGGACCCAATGAGCAGTTCTTC
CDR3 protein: CASTGDRGPNEQFF

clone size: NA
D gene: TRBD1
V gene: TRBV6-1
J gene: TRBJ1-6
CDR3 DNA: TGTGCCAGCAGTGAAGTCCGACAGGGAAATTCACCCCTCCACTTT
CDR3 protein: CASSEVRQGNSPLHF

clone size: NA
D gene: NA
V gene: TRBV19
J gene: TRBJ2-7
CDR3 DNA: TGTGCCAGTAGTATAGGGGCGGGGGCCTCCTACGAGCAGTACTTC
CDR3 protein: CASSIGAGASYEQYF

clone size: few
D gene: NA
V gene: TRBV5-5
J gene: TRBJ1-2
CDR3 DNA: TGTGCCAGCAGCTATTCGCGGGATTCTAACTATGGCTACACCTTC
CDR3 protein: CASSYSRDSNYGYTF

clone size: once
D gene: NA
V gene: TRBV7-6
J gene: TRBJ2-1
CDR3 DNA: TGTGCCAGCAGCTTCGAGGAGGTCAATGAGCAGTTCTTC
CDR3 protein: CASSFEEVNEQFF

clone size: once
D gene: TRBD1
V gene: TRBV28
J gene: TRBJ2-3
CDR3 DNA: TGTGCCAGCAGTTTACCCCCTCGACAGGGCTCGGATACGCAGTATTTT
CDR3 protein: CASSLPPRQGSDTQYF

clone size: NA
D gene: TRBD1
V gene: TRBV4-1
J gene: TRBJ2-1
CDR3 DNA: TGCGCCAGCAGCCACCGGGACAGGGCAATCAATGAGCAGTTCTTC
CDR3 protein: CASSHRDRAINEQFF

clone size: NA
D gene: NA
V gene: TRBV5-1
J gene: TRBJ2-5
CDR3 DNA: TGCGCCAGCAGCTTGGAGGCCAGGGCAAACCAAGAGACCCAGTACTTC
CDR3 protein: CASSLEARANQETQYF

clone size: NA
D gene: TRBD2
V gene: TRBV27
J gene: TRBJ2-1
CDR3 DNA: TGTGCCAGCAGTTTGTTGGGGACTAGCAAACTCGATGAGCAGTTCTTC
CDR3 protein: CASSLLGTSKLDEQFF

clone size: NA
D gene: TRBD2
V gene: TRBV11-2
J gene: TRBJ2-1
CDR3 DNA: TGTGCCAGCAGCTCACTAGCGGAGGAGGGTAATGAGCAGTTCTTC
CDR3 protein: CASSSLAEEGNEQFF

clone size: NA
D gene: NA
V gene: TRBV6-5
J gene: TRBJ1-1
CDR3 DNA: TGTGCCAGCATCCCAGGGCGGAACACTGAAGCTTTCTTT
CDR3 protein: CASIPGRNTEAFF

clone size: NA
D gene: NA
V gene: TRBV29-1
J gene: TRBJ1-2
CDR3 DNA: TGCAGCGCAGTCGGGGACTATGGCTACACCTTC
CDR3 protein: CSAVGDYGYTF